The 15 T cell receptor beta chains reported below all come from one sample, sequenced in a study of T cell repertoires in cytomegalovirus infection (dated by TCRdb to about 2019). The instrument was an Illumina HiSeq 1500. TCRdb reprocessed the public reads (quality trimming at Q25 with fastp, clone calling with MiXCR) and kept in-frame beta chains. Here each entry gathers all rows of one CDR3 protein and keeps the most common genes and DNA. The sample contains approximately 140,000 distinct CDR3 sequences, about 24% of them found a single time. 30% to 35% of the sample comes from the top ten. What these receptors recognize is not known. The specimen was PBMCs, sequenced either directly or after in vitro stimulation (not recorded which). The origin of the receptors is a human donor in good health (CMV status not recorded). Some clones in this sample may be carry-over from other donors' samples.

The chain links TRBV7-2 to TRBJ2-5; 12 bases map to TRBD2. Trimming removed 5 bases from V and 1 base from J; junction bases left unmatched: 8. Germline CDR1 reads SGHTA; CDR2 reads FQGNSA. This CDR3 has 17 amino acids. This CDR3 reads CASSPQTSGGPQETQYF. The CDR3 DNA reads TGTGCCAGCAGCCCTCAGACTAGCGGGGGCCCCCAAGAGACCCAGTACTTC.

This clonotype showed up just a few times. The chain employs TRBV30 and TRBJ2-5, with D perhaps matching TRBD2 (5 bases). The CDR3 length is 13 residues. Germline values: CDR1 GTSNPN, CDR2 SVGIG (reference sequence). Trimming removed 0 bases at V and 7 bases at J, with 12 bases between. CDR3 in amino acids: CAWSVGGEGTQYF. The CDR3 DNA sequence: TGTGCCTGGAGTGTTGGTGGCGAGGGGACCCAGTACTTC.

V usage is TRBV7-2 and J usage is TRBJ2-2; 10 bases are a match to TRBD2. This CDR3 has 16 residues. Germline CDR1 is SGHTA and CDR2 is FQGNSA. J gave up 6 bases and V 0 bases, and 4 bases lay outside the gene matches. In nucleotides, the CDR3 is TGTGCCAGCAGCTTAGCGGCTAGCGGGAGCCCCGGGGAGCTGTTTTTT. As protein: CASSLAASGSPGELFF.

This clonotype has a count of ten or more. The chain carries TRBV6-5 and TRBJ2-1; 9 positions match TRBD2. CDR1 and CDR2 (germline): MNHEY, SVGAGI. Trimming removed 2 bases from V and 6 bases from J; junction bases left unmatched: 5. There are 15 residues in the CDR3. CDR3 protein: CASSYAGGRINEQFF. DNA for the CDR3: TGTGCCAGCAGTTACGCGGGAGGGCGGATCAATGAGCAGTTCTTC.

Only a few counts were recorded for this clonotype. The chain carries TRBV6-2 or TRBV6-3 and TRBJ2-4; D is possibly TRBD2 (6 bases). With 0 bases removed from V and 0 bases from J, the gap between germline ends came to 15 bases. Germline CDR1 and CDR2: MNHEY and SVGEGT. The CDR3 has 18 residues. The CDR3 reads CASSYSAGPKVAKNIQYF. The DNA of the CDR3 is TGTGCCAGCAGTTACTCGGCGGGACCTAAAGTAGCCAAAAACATTCAGTACTTC.

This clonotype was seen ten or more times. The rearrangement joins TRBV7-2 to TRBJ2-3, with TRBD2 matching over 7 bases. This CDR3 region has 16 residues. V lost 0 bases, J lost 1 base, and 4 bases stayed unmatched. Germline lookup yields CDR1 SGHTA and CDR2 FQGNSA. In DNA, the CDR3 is TGTGCCAGCAGCTTAGCGGGAGGGCCGCGCACAGATACGCAGTATTTT. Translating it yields CASSLAGGPRTDTQYF. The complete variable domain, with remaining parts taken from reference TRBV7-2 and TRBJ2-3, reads GAGVSQSPSNKVTEKGKDVELRCDPISGHTALYWYRQSLGQGLEFLIYFQGNSAPDKSGLPSDRFSAERTGGSVSTLTIQRTQQEDSAVYLCASSLAGGPRTDTQYFGPGTRLTVL.

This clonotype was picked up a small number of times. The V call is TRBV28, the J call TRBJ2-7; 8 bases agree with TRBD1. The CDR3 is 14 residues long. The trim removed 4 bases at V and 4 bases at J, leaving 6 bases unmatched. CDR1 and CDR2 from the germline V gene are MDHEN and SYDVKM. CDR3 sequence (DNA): TGTGCCAGCAGTTCCTGGACAGGGATGTACGAGCAGTACTTC. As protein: CASSSWTGMYEQYF.

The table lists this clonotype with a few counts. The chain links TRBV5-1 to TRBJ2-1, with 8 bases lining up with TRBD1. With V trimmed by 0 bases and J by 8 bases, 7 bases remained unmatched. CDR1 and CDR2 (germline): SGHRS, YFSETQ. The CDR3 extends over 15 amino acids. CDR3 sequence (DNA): TGCGCCAGCAGCTTGGACAGGGGGAATAGGGATGAGCAGTTCTTC. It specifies CASSLDRGNRDEQFF. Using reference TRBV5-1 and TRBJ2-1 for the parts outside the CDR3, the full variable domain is KAGVTQTPRYLIKTRGQQVTLSCSPISGHRSVSWYQQTPGQGLQFLFEYFSETQRNKGNFPGRFSGRQFSNSRSEMNVSTLELGDSALYLCASSLDRGNRDEQFFGPGTRLTVL.

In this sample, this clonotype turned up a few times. The CDR3 sequence: CSVKPRGLYTGELFF. CDR3 DNA sequence: TGCAGCGTGAAGCCCAGGGGGTTGTACACCGGGGAGCTGTTTTTT. V gene TRBV29-1 combines with J gene TRBJ2-2, with 7 positions matching TRBD1. Per the germline V gene, CDR1 is SQVTM and CDR2 is ANQGSEA. The ends lost 6 bases at V and 3 bases at J; junction bases unmatched: 10. This CDR3 spans 15 amino acids.

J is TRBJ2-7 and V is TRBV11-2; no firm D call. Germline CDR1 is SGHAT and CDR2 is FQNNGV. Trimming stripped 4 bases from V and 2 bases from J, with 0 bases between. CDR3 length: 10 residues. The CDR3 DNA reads TGTGCCAGCAGCTCCTACGAGCAGTACGTC. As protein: CASSSYEQYV.

This CDR3 reads CASSSRLGDPYEQYV. The CDR3 coding sequence is TGTGCCAGCAGTTCCAGACTGGGGGATCCCTACGAGCAGTACGTC. The V call is TRBV6-5, the J call TRBJ2-7; D may correspond to TRBD1 or TRBD2 (5 bases each). The CDR3 extends over 15 amino acids. The germline V gene has CDR1 MNHEY and CDR2 SVGAGI. V was shortened by 4 bases and J by 2 bases, with 15 bases between the two germline ends.

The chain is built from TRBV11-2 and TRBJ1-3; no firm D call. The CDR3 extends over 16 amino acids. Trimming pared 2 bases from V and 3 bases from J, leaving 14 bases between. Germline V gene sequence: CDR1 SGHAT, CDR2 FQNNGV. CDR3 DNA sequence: TGTGCCAGCAGCTTATTATCCCCGGGGAGTGGAAACACCATATATTTT. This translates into CASSLLSPGSGNTIYF.

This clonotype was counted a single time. This chain's CDR3 is CASSFLGGISYEQYV. The CDR3 DNA follows: TGTGCCAGCAGCTTCTTAGGCGGTATCTCCTACGAGCAGTACGTC. This chain links TRBV5-4 with TRBJ2-7, with D hard to call. This CDR3 is 15 amino acids long. CDR1 is SGHNT, CDR2 YYREEE, per germline (reference sequence). V lost 2 bases, J lost 0 bases, and 12 bases lay in between.

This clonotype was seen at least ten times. The CDR3 nucleotides are TGTGCCAGCAGCTTATATCGTAGCAATCAGCCCCAGCATTTT. Protein product: CASSLYRSNQPQHF. V is TRBV7-2 and J is TRBJ1-5; no clear D. The CDR3 sequence is 14 residues long. Trimming left V 2 bases short and J 0 bases short, with 5 bases between. Germline CDR1 is SGHTA and CDR2 is FQGNSA.

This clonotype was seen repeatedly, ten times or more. The CDR3 reads CATASRGGNQPQHF. The CDR3 coding sequence is TGTGCCACCGCTTCAAGGGGGGGCAATCAGCCCCAGCATTTT. This chain joins TRBV6-5 and TRBJ1-5; D is possibly TRBD1 (6 bases). Between the trimmed V and J ends, which lost 10 bases and 2 bases, there was a span of 15 bases. Germline V gives CDR1 MNHEY, CDR2 SVGAGI. The CDR3 spans 14 residues.